This T cell receptor beta chain was recorded in a study of T cells after yellow fever vaccination. Study context: SMART-Seq v4 Ultra Low Input handled preparation of low-cell-number fractions.

This clonotype was found many times. Its antigen remains unknown. In making TCR cDNA, 5'RACE template switching added a universal primer site and UMIs to it. In TCRdb, the 5' RACE reads were re-called with MiXCR into one record per CDR3 protein. This sample has about 160,000 distinct CDR3 sequences, with around 7% found just once. Overall study results and limits: One caveat is that FACS-sorted repertoires could contain abundant clonotypes contaminating from the bulk population.

CDR1 and CDR2 from the germline V gene are SGHTA and FQGNSA. J was trimmed by 0 bases and V by 1 base; bases with no gene match: 2. This CDR3 is built from 16 residues. Sequenced here: CD4+ T cells sorted from PBMCs, sampled less than 6 days after the first yellow fever vaccination. The chain joins TRBV7-2 to TRBJ2-3; 9 nucleotides agree with TRBD1. This receptor was identified in a man between 18 and 35 years old who received the YFV17D yellow fever vaccine. The CDR3 reads CASSLVGTGSTDTQYF. CDR3 coding DNA: TGTGCCAGCAGCTTAGTCGGGACAGGGAGCACAGATACGCAGTATTTT.